Here is one TCR beta chain with its context. Its recognized antigen is unknown. Per-base qualities were not stored, and no clone one base away is much larger. The data are from a study of T cell responses to AZD1222 COVID-19 vaccine (dated by TCRdb to about 2021). Regarding the study in general: AZD1222 recipients whose second dose came at about 4 weeks and those whose second dose came at about 12 weeks were combined into one group, since spike-specific TCR depth and breadth did not differ between the two schedules. TCR sequencing was performed for over 230 trial participants, of whom about 210 were given two doses of AZD1222 and around 26 were given two doses of MenACWY control vaccine. Trial participants were enrolled into age subgroups of 18-55, 56-69 and 70-plus years, which contained approximately 150, 30 and 60 TCR-sequenced participants, respectively. What the study reported, not specific to this receptor: The 56-69-year group was small, and its depth increase did not reach significance, likely because of low power. Vaccine-associated CD4 TCRs spanned the whole spike protein, with dominant responses in regions 160-218 and 743-854. Reportedly, almost half of the unique spike-specific TCRs recognized epitopes lying outside the regions that are mutated in the B.1.351 and B.1.1.7 variants. Conclusions about previously exposed vaccinees are limited, since just a handful of AZD1222 recipients were seropositive for SARS-CoV-2 at baseline. After two AZD1222 doses, spike-specific TCR breadth and depth were significantly higher than at day 0 and than in MenACWY recipients. Most participants were white British and females outnumbered males, and the authors suggested that clonal diversity may have been underestimated. No day 14 peak-response samples were available, so repertoires were characterized only after the peak T cell response.

The time point label for this specimen denotes: baseline before first vaccination. The vaccinee samples were drawn from two UK trials, COV001 and COV002, one of which was a single-blind randomized controlled phase 2/3 trial testing AZD1222 (ChAdOx1 nCoV-19) in healthy adults. For TCRbeta chain sequencing, PBMC samples were collected from trial participants at day 0 and at day 28 after the second dose. The CDR3 regions of human TCRbeta chains were subjected to immunosequencing. Per the source publication's procedure: Repertoire TCRs were checked for matches against a reference library of SARS-CoV-2-specific TCRs that had been generated using the MIRA antigen-specificity platform. Breadth was defined as the fraction of unique TCRs that were SARS-CoV-2-associated, and depth was defined as the fraction of total T cells that were SARS-CoV-2-associated. Using the MIRA data, every spike-specific TCR was mapped to the spike region that the TCR reacted to and assigned to either a CD4 or a CD8 class. Log10-transformed breadth and depth values were compared by one-way ANOVA with Sidak's multiple comparisons tests. TCRdb carries this immuneACCESS record with in-frame sequences only. Its versions omit some clonotypes, under half of them owing to an unresolved V gene in the studies checked, with the rest unexplained. The V and J calls and clone size come from that table; D and trimming were worked out from the DNA. Counted in this sample were approximately 110,000 clones; 80% to 90% of them appeared once. The top ten clonotypes cover roughly 1.1% of the sample.

Inclusive of the bounding cysteine and phenylalanine, the CDR3 is 14 residues long. Only the CDR3 DNA is retained, 42 bases long and in frame from the first base. V ends up 4 bases short and J 4 bases short, with an unmatched junction base count of 5. CDR1 SGHAT and CDR2 FQNNGV are derived from the germline V gene. The V gene is TRBV11-2 and the J gene is TRBJ1-2, with 8 bases matching TRBD1. This receptor was taken from an adult in good health. This specimen was peripheral blood, taken on day 0 of AZD1222 vaccination. CDR3 region: CASSSRTGSYGYTF. The nucleotides are TGTGCCAGCAGCTCCCGGACAGGGAGCTATGGCTACACCTTC.